Below are 18 T cell receptor beta chains sequenced from a single sample in a study of radiation and T cells in renal cell carcinoma. The time point denotes: blood 4 weeks post-SBRT, at nephrectomy. Treatment described: 15 Gy SBRT to primary tumor, nephrectomy 4 weeks later. TCRdb's copy holds only in-frame clones and misses some; the assay was immunoSEQ multiplex PCR. The table includes approximately 150,000 clones, 80% to 90% detected once. The sample was blood, taken from a patient whose treatment included radiotherapy and nephrectomy. The receptors stem from a woman aged 45-65 years with renal cell carcinoma.

The J gene is TRBJ2-5, the V gene TRBV19; TRBD2 is a possible D gene (5 bases). V lost 6 bases to trimming and J lost 2 bases, with 16 bases between them. The CDR3 extends over 15 amino acids. Germline loops: CDR1 LNHDA, CDR2 SQIVND (reference sequence). CDR3 sequence reads: CASSFSIGNQETQYF. For the CDR3, the DNA is TGTGCCAGTAGCTTCTCAATCGGGAATCAAGAGACCCAGTACTTC.

This chain connects TRBV7-2 to TRBJ2-7; D uncertain. Germline V gene data show CDR1 as SGHTA and CDR2 as FQGNSA. CDR3 length: 12 residues. V was shortened by 2 bases and J by 2 bases, with 4 bases between the two germline ends. CDR3 DNA: TGTGCCAGCAGCTTACTCACCTACGAGCAGTACTTC. This sequence encodes CASSLLTYEQYF.

J is TRBJ2-7 and V is TRBV19, with TRBD2 matching over 9 bases. CDR1 is LNHDA, CDR2 SQIVND, per germline (reference sequence). V lost 5 bases, J lost 0 bases, and 8 bases stayed unmatched. This CDR3 contains 16 residues. The CDR3 reads CASSLIAGEGSYEQYF. The CDR3 DNA reads TGTGCCAGTAGTCTCATAGCGGGGGAGGGCTCCTACGAGCAGTACTTC. Supplemented by reference TRBV19 and TRBJ2-7, the full variable domain reads DGGITQSPKYLFRKEGQNVTLSCEQNLNHDAMYWYRQDPGQGLRLIYYSQIVNDFQKGDIAEGYSVSREKKESFPLTVTSAQKNPTAFYLCASSLIAGEGSYEQYFGPGTRLTVT.

This chain joins TRBV11-2 and TRBJ2-1; D gene ambiguous. The V end lost 1 base, the J end lost 9 bases, and 4 bases lay between the germline ends. The CDR3 consists of 11 residues. In germline, CDR1 is SGHAT, CDR2 FQNNGV. CDR3 nucleotides: TGTGCCAGCAGCTTAGTCGTTGAGCAGTTCTTC. Amino acids: CASSLVVEQFF.

V and J are TRBV6-5 and TRBJ1-2, with TRBD1 as a possible D gene (5 bases). The V gene lost 4 bases and the J gene lost 4 bases, with 13 bases spanning the gap. CDR3 length equals 14 residues. Germline assignment: CDR1 MNHEY and CDR2 SVGAGI. The CDR3: CASSSRQGSYGYTF. The DNA for the CDR3 is TGTGCCAGCAGTTCCCGGCAGGGATCCTATGGCTACACCTTC.

The chain recombines TRBV7-2 with TRBJ1-6, with 7 bases that match TRBD1. The V and J ends lost 5 bases and 2 bases, in that order; junction bases with no gene match: 3. This CDR3 spans 15 amino acids. In germline, CDR1 is SGHTA, CDR2 FQGNSA. CDR3 protein: CASSAGQTYNSPLHF. CDR3 DNA sequence: TGTGCCAGCAGCGCGGGACAGACCTATAATTCACCCCTCCACTTT.

The rearrangement uses TRBV7-8 and TRBJ1-2; 10 bases map to TRBD1. The CDR3 sequence is 15 residues long. Unmatched junction bases numbered 10, after V lost 4 bases and J lost 8 bases. Looked up from germline, CDR1 is SGHVS and CDR2 is FQNEAQ. CDR3 in amino acids: CASSSRDRGVRGYTF. The DNA of the CDR3 is TGTGCCAGCAGCTCCCGGGACAGGGGAGTGAGAGGCTACACCTTC.

The chain uses TRBV10-1 and TRBJ1-6, with D maybe TRBD1 (6 bases). CDR3 length: 15 amino acids. The germline V and J ends were trimmed by 2 bases and 6 bases, with 11 bases remaining between them. Germline assignment: CDR1 WNHNN and CDR2 SYGVQD (reference sequence). This CDR3 is CASSEEDSGNSPLHF. In DNA, the CDR3 is TGCGCCAGCAGTGAGGAGGACAGTGGTAATTCACCCCTCCACTTT.

CDR3 sequence reads: CASSQESARDNQPQHF. In DNA form, the CDR3 reads TGTGCCAGCAGCCAAGAATCGGCCAGGGACAATCAGCCCCAGCATTTT. The chain recombines TRBV4-2 with TRBJ1-5; D is possibly TRBD1 (5 bases). The CDR3 is made up of 16 amino acids. CDR1 is LGHNA, CDR2 YNFKEQ, per germline. V shed 0 bases and J shed 3 bases, with 12 bases lying between them.

The chain links TRBV5-4 to TRBJ2-2, with TRBD2 matching over 8 bases. Germline V gives CDR1 SGHNT, CDR2 YYREEE (reference sequence). CDR3 length equals 15 residues. The trim removed 6 bases at V and 2 bases at J, leaving 6 bases unmatched. CDR3 DNA sequence: TGTGCCAGCAAAGTAGCGGGGATCAACACCGGGGAGCTGTTTTTT. Its translation is CASKVAGINTGELFF.

The chain is built from TRBV7-2 and TRBJ2-3; TRBD1 is a possible D gene (5 bases). The CDR3 is 14 amino acids. The V end was cut by 2 bases, the J end by 5 bases, with 11 bases between. Germline values: CDR1 SGHTA, CDR2 FQGNSA. CDR3 region: CASSLWGREDTQYF. The CDR3, as DNA: TGTGCCAGCAGCTTATGGGGCAGAGAAGATACGCAGTATTTT.

This chain connects TRBV2 to TRBJ1-1; TRBD1 aligns across 9 bases. Germline lookup yields CDR1 SNHLY and CDR2 FYNNEI. With 7 bases clipped from V and 0 bases from J, the junction kept 12 bases outside the gene matches. The CDR3 totals 17 residues. The CDR3 DNA reads as TGTGCCAGCACCCGGGGGCGGGACAGGGATCTGAACACTGAAGCTTTCTTT. It translates to CASTRGRDRDLNTEAFF.

The chain recombines TRBV19 with TRBJ2-7; D is possibly TRBD1 or TRBD2 (5 bases each). Germline lookup yields CDR1 LNHDA and CDR2 SQIVND (reference sequence). The length of the CDR3 is 18 residues. V lost 5 bases, J lost 0 bases, and 23 bases lay in between. Written as DNA, the CDR3 is TGTGCCAGTAGTCCCGGGACCTCGAATCCAGTAAGCTCCTACGAGCAGTACTTC. The encoded protein is CASSPGTSNPVSSYEQYF.

This clone was counted only a few times. The gene calls are TRBV29-1 and TRBJ1-1; TRBD1 matches 7 bases. Germline CDR1 and CDR2: SQVTM and ANQGSEA. The V segment lost 7 bases and the J segment 1 base; nucleotides outside the gene matches: 6. The CDR3 has 13 residues. The CDR3 protein is CSARTGPNTEAFF. The DNA of the CDR3 is TGCAGCGCACGGACAGGACCGAACACTGAAGCTTTCTTT.

The CDR3 reads CASSFGWGVETQYF. Here the CDR3 DNA reads TGTGCCAGCAGCTTCGGGTGGGGGGTGGAGACCCAGTACTTC. V and J are TRBV6-6 and TRBJ2-5, with D possibly TRBD2 on 6 matching bases. The CDR3 covers 14 residues. Germline CDR1 is MNHNY and CDR2 is SVGAGI (reference sequence). V shed 6 bases and J shed 5 bases, with 16 bases lying between them.

V and J are TRBV9 and TRBJ2-3; D not resolved. From germline, CDR1 is SGDLS and CDR2 YYNGEE. This CDR3 region has 15 residues. Trimming took 1 base from V and 3 from J, leaving 12 bases between them. The CDR3 protein is CASSVSGRPTDTQYF. CDR3 DNA: TGTGCCAGCAGCGTAAGTGGCCGCCCGACAGATACGCAGTATTTT. Drawing the rest from reference TRBV9 and TRBJ2-3, the complete variable domain is DSGVTQTPKHLITATGQRVTLRCSPRSGDLSVYWYQQSLDQGLQFLIQYYNGEERAKGNILERFSAQQFPDLHSELNLSSLELGDSALYFCASSVSGRPTDTQYFGPGTRLTVL.

This sequence joins TRBV7-2 and TRBJ1-5, with 8 bases fitting TRBD1. CDR1 is SGHTA, CDR2 FQGNSA, per germline. The J segment lost 6 bases and the V segment lost 5 bases, leaving 6 bases of the junction unmatched. The CDR3 contains 14 residues. CDR3: CASSMTGAGQPQHF. For the CDR3, the DNA is TGTGCCAGCAGCATGACAGGGGCCGGTCAGCCCCAGCATTTT.

The chain uses TRBV7-2 and TRBJ2-7; a possible D gene is TRBD2 (5 bases). Germline CDR1 and CDR2: SGHTA and FQGNSA. This CDR3 has 13 amino acids. Trimming left V 5 bases short and J 3 bases short, with 11 bases between. CDR3 nucleotides: TGTGCCAGCAGCCCAGGACTTAACTACGAGCAGTACTTC. Encoded protein: CASSPGLNYEQYF. Looking up the rest from reference TRBV7-2 and TRBJ2-7 gives the full variable domain: GAGVSQSPSNKVTEKGKDVELRCDPISGHTALYWYRQSLGQGLEFLIYFQGNSAPDKSGLPSDRFSAERTGGSVSTLTIQRTQQEDSAVYLCASSPGLNYEQYFGPGTRLTVT.